This T cell receptor (beta chain) appears in the sequencing data of a study of early T cells in non-severe SARS-CoV-2 infection. This CDR3 spans 15 amino acids. The trim removed 4 bases at V and 4 bases at J, leaving 5 bases unmatched. In germline, CDR1 is SGHRS, CDR2 YFSETQ. Broader study findings: Private and CD4 specificities were missed by VDJdb matching, skewed to anti-spike CD8.

One entry per CDR3 protein, called by TCRdb with MiXCR from the 5' RACE reads. The sample lists approximately 58,000 distinct CDR3 sequences, 12% occurring once. This clonotype turned up a few times. As yet, its antigen is unknown. V and J are TRBV5-1 and TRBJ1-2; TRBD1 matches 12 bases. Specimen: whole blood, collected at baseline. The TCR was taken from an adult who was a healthcare worker with PCR-confirmed SARS-CoV-2 infection or an uninfected control (not recorded which). CDR3 nucleotides: TGCGCCAGCAGCCCGGGACAGGGGGCTGCCTATGGCTACACCTTC. Amino acids: CASSPGQGAAYGYTF.